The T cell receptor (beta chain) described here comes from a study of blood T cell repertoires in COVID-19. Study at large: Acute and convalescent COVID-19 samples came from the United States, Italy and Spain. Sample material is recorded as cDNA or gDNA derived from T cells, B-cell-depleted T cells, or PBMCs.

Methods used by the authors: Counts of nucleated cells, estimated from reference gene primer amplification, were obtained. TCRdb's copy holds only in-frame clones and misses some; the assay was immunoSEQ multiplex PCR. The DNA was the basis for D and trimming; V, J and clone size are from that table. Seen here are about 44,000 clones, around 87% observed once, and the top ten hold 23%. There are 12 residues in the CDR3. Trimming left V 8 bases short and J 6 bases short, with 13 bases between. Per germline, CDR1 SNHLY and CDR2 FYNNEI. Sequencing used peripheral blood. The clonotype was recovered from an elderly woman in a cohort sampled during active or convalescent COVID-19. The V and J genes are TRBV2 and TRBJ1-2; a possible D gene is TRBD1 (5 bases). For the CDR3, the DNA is TGTGCCAGCTTTGGGACTGGAGATGGCTACACCTTC. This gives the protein CASFGTGDGYTF.